The clone carrying this T cell receptor beta chain was counted only a few times. Its specificity is unknown. J was trimmed by 3 bases and V by 1 base; bases with no gene match: 9. CDR3 length equals 16 residues. CDR1 is WSHSY, CDR2 SAAADI, per germline. The sample originates from a study of identical twins. Study results and limitations: Twins shared beta out-of-frame sequences in excess, but this excess was weaker. A partial confounding effect on zero-insertion analyses could come from invariant MAIT and iNKT cells.

Healthy Caucasians were all of the donors. Template switching introduced a universal primer site, and the cDNA bore unique molecular identifiers. TCRdb ran MiXCR on the 5' RACE reads and lists one entry per CDR3 protein. The data hold 250,000 to 300,000 distinct CDR3 sequences, with less than 9.5% observed a single time. These data were also reused for a study on yellow fever vaccine responses in identical twins.

Sequences were obtained from CD8+ T cells sorted from blood. The chain employs TRBV10-2 and TRBJ2-7; TRBD1 matches at 7 bases. The clonotype originates from a woman aged 18 to 35 in good health. The CDR3 sequence is CASSEFATGFGYEQYF. The CDR3 bases are TGCGCCAGCAGTGAGTTTGCGACAGGGTTCGGCTACGAGCAGTACTTC.